This T cell receptor (beta chain) was obtained from a study of metastatic and nonmetastatic thyroid tumors. As for the study in general: Repertoires from malignant and benign thyroid patients were compared across blood and tumor or nodule tissue.

TCRdb re-analyzed the PCR reads using MiXCR. The sample records about 16,000 clones, around 25% being singletons. All patients were treatment-naive before thyroid surgery. This clone is labeled as medium-sized. The CDR3 spans 16 residues. V was clipped by 7 bases and J by 5 bases; unmatched bases: 15. The sequence was obtained from a male donor with papillary thyroid cancer or a benign thyroid nodule (not recorded which). Some clones in this sample may be carry-over from other donors' samples. V and J are TRBV12-3 or TRBV12-4 and TRBJ2-7, with 9 positions matching TRBD1. Source material: blood. The CDR3 reads CASTMFRGQGENEQYF. CDR3 DNA: TGTGCCAGCACCATGTTTCGGGGACAGGGAGAGAACGAGCAGTACTTC.